Listed below are T cell receptor beta chains from one sample, sequenced in a study of cytomegalovirus exposure and HLA in healthy donors. The repertoire was sequenced with immunoSEQ multiplex PCR; TCRdb's copy has only in-frame clones and lacks some. The sample includes 150,000 to 200,000 clones, 79% of them seen just once. The source material was PBMCs. Receptors originate from a woman between 50 and 59 years old in good health and CMV-seronegative. Each CDR3 is given with its conserved first and last residue. D genes are given only for firm matches. Clone size appears in some rows only: once, few, many, or a class for an expanded clone.

d_gene	v_gene	j_gene	abundance	CDR3aa	CDR3nt
NA	TRBV27	TRBJ2-5	NA	CASSRRPFLGEQYF	TGTGCCAGCAGCCGCCGGCCCTTCCTTGGGGAGCAGTACTTC
NA	TRBV7-9	TRBJ1-2	NA	CSSSFPGNYGYTF	TGTTCCAGCAGCTTCCCCGGGAACTATGGCTACACCTTC
NA	TRBV5-4	TRBJ2-7	NA	CASSLVIGGVGTRFAEQYF	TGTGCCAGCAGCTTGGTGATTGGGGGCGTGGGTACTAGATTCGCCGAGCAGTACTTC
NA	TRBV2	TRBJ2-1	NA	CASSDIARGGHEQFF	TGTGCCAGCAGTGATATAGCAAGAGGAGGCCATGAGCAGTTCTTC
NA	TRBV6-1	TRBJ2-7	NA	CASIMGASSYEQYF	TGTGCCAGCATAATGGGGGCGAGCTCCTACGAGCAGTACTTC
TRBD2	TRBV7-9	TRBJ2-5	NA	CASSRGLAGLQETQYF	TGTGCCAGCAGCCGGGGACTAGCGGGACTCCAAGAGACCCAGTACTTC
NA	TRBV27	TRBJ2-2	NA	CASSLVGGPFGELFF	TGTGCCAGCAGTTTGGTCGGGGGGCCGTTCGGGGAGCTGTTTTTT
NA	TRBV9	TRBJ2-5	few	CASSPGKGLIIGETQYF	TGTGCCAGCAGCCCCGGGAAGGGACTTATTATCGGGGAGACCCAGTACTTC
NA	TRBV7-6	TRBJ2-2	NA	CASSSGVPQGPGELFF	TGTGCCAGCAGCTCCGGGGTCCCTCAGGGGCCCGGGGAGCTGTTTTTT
TRBD1	TRBV6-1	TRBJ2-1	NA	CASSEGDRVRNEQFF	TGTGCCAGCAGTGAGGGGGACAGGGTCCGTAATGAGCAGTTCTTC
TRBD1	TRBV5-1	TRBJ2-1	few	CASSLGTANNEQFF	TGCGCCAGCAGCCTCGGGACAGCGAACAATGAGCAGTTCTTC
NA	TRBV7-2	TRBJ2-7	NA	CASSIDGTLDEQYF	TGTGCCAGCAGCATAGATGGGACTCTAGACGAGCAGTACTTC
NA	TRBV5-1	TRBJ2-6	NA	CASSLESFRASGANVLTF	TGCGCCAGCAGCTTGGAAAGTTTCCGAGCTTCTGGGGCCAACGTCCTGACTTTC
NA	TRBV6-5	TRBJ2-2	few	CASSYSQANTGELFF	TGTGCCAGCAGTTACTCACAGGCGAACACCGGGGAGCTGTTTTTT
TRBD2	TRBV6-1	TRBJ2-5	NA	CASSDLSGGVRETQYF	TGTGCCAGCAGTGATTTAAGCGGGGGAGTAAGGGAGACCCAGTACTTC
NA	TRBV30	TRBJ1-2	NA	CAWNTGSGYTF	TGTGCCTGGAATACGGGTTCTGGCTACACCTTC
NA	TRBV20-1	TRBJ1-1	NA	CSARGGQLAFF	TGCAGTGCTAGAGGTGGGCAGTTGGCTTTCTTT
NA	TRBV27	TRBJ1-2	NA	CASTPGVTAGRGYTF	TGTGCCAGCACCCCGGGCGTGACAGCGGGAAGGGGCTACACCTTC
NA	TRBV28	TRBJ1-2	NA	CASSLEGLNLGSNYGYTF	TGTGCCAGCAGTTTAGAAGGACTCAACCTCGGGTCTAACTATGGCTACACCTTC
TRBD1	TRBV25-1	TRBJ2-5	NA	CASSEDRGYQETQYF	TGTGCCAGCAGTGAAGACAGGGGTTACCAAGAGACCCAGTACTTC
TRBD2	TRBV28	TRBJ2-1	NA	CASSHGTSGMGWQFF	TGTGCCAGCAGCCACGGGACTAGCGGGATGGGGTGGCAGTTCTTC
NA	TRBV28	TRBJ1-4	NA	CASSWVTGQVGKLFF	TGTGCCAGCAGTTGGGTGACAGGACAAGTTGGAAAACTGTTTTTT
NA	TRBV7-3	TRBJ1-1	NA	CASKLSGGSNTEAFF	TGTGCCAGCAAACTTTCCGGGGGATCGAACACTGAAGCTTTCTTT
NA	TRBV15	TRBJ2-7	NA	CATSRVQAYEQYF	TGTGCCACCAGCAGAGTCCAGGCCTACGAGCAGTACTTC
TRBD1	TRBV28	TRBJ2-7	NA	CASSLWSGGTNEQYF	TGTGCCAGCAGTTTATGGTCAGGGGGTACCAACGAGCAGTACTTC
NA	TRBV9	TRBJ2-1	NA	CASSVRGADNEQFF	TGTGCCAGCAGCGTACGTGGAGCGGACAATGAGCAGTTCTTC
NA	TRBV28	TRBJ2-7	NA	CASSPGLTYEQYF	TGTGCCAGCAGTCCAGGGCTGACCTACGAGCAGTACTTC
NA	TRBV6-1	TRBJ1-5	NA	CASSDFSGFNQPQHF	TGTGCCAGCAGTGATTTTTCAGGTTTCAATCAGCCCCAGCATTTT
TRBD2	TRBV28	TRBJ2-3	few	CASSFTSGRSDTQYF	TGTGCCAGCAGTTTTACTAGCGGGAGATCAGATACGCAGTATTTT
NA	TRBV5-4	TRBJ2-2	few	CASSSVGLHTGELFF	TGTGCCAGCAGCAGCGTGGGACTCCACACCGGGGAGCTGTTTTTT
TRBD1	TRBV11-2	TRBJ1-6	once	CASSPRTGGKYNSPLHF	TGTGCCAGCAGCCCGCGGACAGGGGGCAAGTATAATTCCCCCCTCCACTTT